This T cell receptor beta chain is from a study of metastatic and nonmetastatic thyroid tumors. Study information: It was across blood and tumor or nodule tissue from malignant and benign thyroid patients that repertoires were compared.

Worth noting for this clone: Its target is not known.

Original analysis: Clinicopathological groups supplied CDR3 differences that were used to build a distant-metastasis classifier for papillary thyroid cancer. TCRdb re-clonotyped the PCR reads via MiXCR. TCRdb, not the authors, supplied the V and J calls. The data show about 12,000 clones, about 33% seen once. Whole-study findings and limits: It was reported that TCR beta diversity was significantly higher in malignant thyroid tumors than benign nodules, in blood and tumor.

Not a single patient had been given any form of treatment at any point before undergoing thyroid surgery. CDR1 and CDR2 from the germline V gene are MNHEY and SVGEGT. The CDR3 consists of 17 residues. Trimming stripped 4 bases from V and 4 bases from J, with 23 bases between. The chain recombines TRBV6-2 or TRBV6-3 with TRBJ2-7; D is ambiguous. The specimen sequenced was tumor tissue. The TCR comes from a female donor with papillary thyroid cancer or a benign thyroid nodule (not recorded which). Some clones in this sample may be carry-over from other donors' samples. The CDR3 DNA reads TGTGCCAGCAGTTTCCCTCGAGGCGATCGGTCCAGATACGAGCAGTACTTC. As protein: CASSFPRGDRSRYEQYF.